This is a list of T cell receptor beta chains from one sample in a study of blood T cell repertoires in COVID-19. Measured with immunoSEQ multiplex PCR; TCRdb has only the in-frame clones, and not every one. The data show 130,000 to 150,000 clones, with 75% to 90% seen just once and roughly 37% held by the top ten. Material for sequencing was peripheral blood. Every receptor here comes from a man in his fifties or sixties who had recovered from COVID-19. CDR3s include the opening cysteine and the closing phenylalanine or tryptophan. Fields, in order: clone size, V gene, J gene, CDR3 protein. Not all rows give a size; the values are once, few, many and, for expanded clones, a class.

clone size: -; V gene: TRBV3-1/TRBV3-2; J gene: TRBJ2-1; CDR3 protein: CASSQDPAGSYNEQFF
clone size: few; V gene: TRBV7-9; J gene: TRBJ2-7; CDR3 protein: CASSKTLQTGFYEQYF
clone size: -; V gene: TRBV6-2/TRBV6-3; J gene: TRBJ1-1; CDR3 protein: CASSYPGGRGMNTEAFF
clone size: -; V gene: TRBV11-2; J gene: TRBJ1-2; CDR3 protein: CASSLETGHHYGYTF
clone size: -; V gene: TRBV6-5; J gene: TRBJ1-2; CDR3 protein: CASRPHWGRDGYTF
clone size: -; V gene: TRBV7-2; J gene: TRBJ2-3; CDR3 protein: CASSLGAPRGGQDTQYF
clone size: -; V gene: TRBV10-3; J gene: TRBJ2-3; CDR3 protein: CAISDEGRRDTQYF
clone size: -; V gene: TRBV27; J gene: TRBJ2-7; CDR3 protein: CASSLSPSQVYLYEQYF
clone size: -; V gene: TRBV2; J gene: TRBJ1-1; CDR3 protein: CASTPRGLGTEAFF
clone size: few; V gene: TRBV2; J gene: TRBJ1-1; CDR3 protein: CASKQGSYTEAFF
clone size: -; V gene: TRBV5-4; J gene: TRBJ2-7; CDR3 protein: CASSRGQGRSYEQYF
clone size: few; V gene: TRBV30; J gene: TRBJ1-6; CDR3 protein: CAWSFAGDYNSPLHF
clone size: -; V gene: TRBV5-4; J gene: TRBJ2-2; CDR3 protein: CASSDAGGLANTGELFF
clone size: many; V gene: TRBV4-2; J gene: TRBJ1-2; CDR3 protein: CASSHTGTGQFYGYTF
clone size: -; V gene: TRBV2; J gene: TRBJ2-2; CDR3 protein: CASSKRYTGELFF
clone size: -; V gene: TRBV30; J gene: TRBJ1-2; CDR3 protein: CAWSAEGTGVEGYTF
clone size: -; V gene: TRBV2; J gene: TRBJ1-4; CDR3 protein: CASHRATNEKLFF
clone size: -; V gene: TRBV7-9; J gene: TRBJ1-1; CDR3 protein: CASSLLPSRRVNTEAFF
clone size: -; V gene: TRBV29-1; J gene: TRBJ1-1; CDR3 protein: CSVEVPGQGPEAFF